Reported below is one TCR beta chain. Its target is unknown. These data are taken from a study of human T cells and chemical hapten exposure. TCRdb processed the RACE reads anew with MiXCR; each CDR3 protein has one entry. The sample records under 300,000 distinct CDR3 sequences, approximately 8.6% being singletons. Germline CDR1 reads LNHDA; CDR2 reads SQIVND (reference sequence). Trimming took 5 bases from V and 3 from J; bases not matched to a gene: 8. This CDR3 comprises 17 residues. Noted time point: pre-sensitization, week 0. Indicated treatment: therapeutic diphenylcyclopropenone sensitization with weekly scalp DPC. Study observations and caveats: Compared with pre-sensitization or healthy control sets, expanded TCRs clustered more. No alteration of TCRs above 1 in 1000 frequency was seen with DPC sensitization.

The TCR comes from a woman in her 40s with alopecia areata. Some clones in this sample may be carry-over from other donors' samples. The gene calls are TRBV19 and TRBJ1-5; 12 bases are shared with TRBD1. Sequencing used whole blood, obtained in connection with sensitization to the hapten diphenylcyclopropenone (DPC). The CDR3 region has the DNA TGTGCCAGTAGTGCCCGGGACAGGGGGCAGGTCAATCAGCCCCAGCATTTT. Translated, it gives CASSARDRGQVNQPQHF.